This T cell receptor (beta chain) was retrieved from a study of T cell changes during pregnancy in multiple sclerosis. The assay was immunoSEQ multiplex PCR, and TCRdb's table has in-frame clones only and misses some. This repertoire shows roughly 100,000 clones, 91% found once; its top ten account for more than 1.5%. CDR3 length equals 15 residues. The V gene lost 3 bases and the J gene lost 4 bases, with 16 bases spanning the gap. The germline V gene has CDR1 LGHNA and CDR2 YSLEER. This TCR was sampled from a female donor in good health, enrolled as a control in a pregnancy study. Sequenced material: peripheral blood, taken after pregnancy. The chain is built from TRBV4-3 and TRBJ2-7; tentative D call: TRBD2 (5 bases). CDR3 nucleotides: TGCGCCAGCAGCCAGCAACATTTAGGACTGTACGAGCAGTACTTC. Its protein is CASSQQHLGLYEQYF.